Presented here are 28 T cell receptor beta chains from one specimen sequenced in a study of cytomegalovirus exposure and HLA in healthy donors. PCR primers comprised 60 Vbeta and 13 Jbeta primers. Some clones are missing from TCRdb's copy, which holds only in-frame ones; the method was immunoSEQ multiplex PCR. The data show some 200,000 clones, 60% to 80% seen once. Source material: PBMCs. The receptors derive from a female donor in good health and CMV-seronegative.

Here the CDR3 reads CASSQRGQPYTGELFF. CDR3 bases: TGCGCCAGCAGCCAGAGGGGACAGCCGTACACCGGGGAGCTGTTTTTT. The chain employs TRBV4-3 and TRBJ2-2; the match to TRBD1 covers 7 bases. V dropped 3 bases and J dropped 3; count of bases not matched to a gene: 7. Germline-derived CDR1 and CDR2 are LGHNA and YSLEER. The CDR3 consists of 16 residues.

This sequence joins TRBV10-3 and TRBJ2-2; D is possibly TRBD2 (6 bases). Per the germline V gene, CDR1 is ENHRY and CDR2 is SYGVKD. This CDR3 is built from 17 residues. Trimming removed 0 bases at V and 1 base at J, with 12 bases between. The CDR3 sequence: CAISESGGAENTGELFF. The DNA of the CDR3 is TGTGCCATCAGTGAGTCGGGAGGCGCCGAGAACACCGGGGAGCTGTTTTTT.

The rearrangement uses TRBV25-1 and TRBJ1-1; D gene ambiguous. Deletions cut 5 bases from V and 5 bases from J, with 12 bases between. The CDR3 runs to 13 residues. The germline V gene has CDR1 MGHDK and CDR2 SYGVNS. CDR3 DNA sequence: TGTGCCAGCAGTAGGACCGGCGGGACTGAAGCTTTCTTT. This sequence encodes CASSRTGGTEAFF.

The CDR3, as DNA: TGTGCCAGCTCACCCCAACGAGTCGAGCAGTACTTC. It specifies CASSPQRVEQYF. The chain employs TRBV18 and TRBJ2-7; D ambiguous. CDR3 length: 12 amino acids. V lost 3 bases to trimming and J lost 6 bases, with 9 bases between them. CDR1 is KGHSH, CDR2 LQKENI, per germline.

The J gene is TRBJ2-5, the V gene TRBV2; D is unclear. Germline V gene lookup returns CDR1 SNHLY and CDR2 FYNNEI. V was pared by 6 bases and J by 5 bases, with 13 bases between. This CDR3 region has 13 residues. The CDR3 coding sequence is TGTGCCAGCAGCGTCCAGTGGTCGGAGACCCAGTACTTC. Protein sequence: CASSVQWSETQYF.

This clone was counted between two and nine times. The chain has TRBV7-2 and TRBJ2-3; 8 bases fit TRBD2. V lost 2 bases, J lost 4 bases, and 2 bases stayed unmatched. Germline V gene sequence: CDR1 SGHTA, CDR2 FQGNSA. The length of the CDR3 is 14 residues. The CDR3 nucleotides are TGTGCCAGCAGCTTACGGGGGGGGGCAGATACGCAGTATTTT. It encodes CASSLRGGADTQYF.

V gene TRBV10-3 combines with J gene TRBJ2-7, with 11 bases aligning to TRBD2. The CDR3 contains 20 residues. CDR1 and CDR2 from the germline V gene are ENHRY and SYGVKD. V was clipped by 0 bases and J by 3 bases; unmatched bases: 16. The CDR3 DNA is TGTGCCATCAGTGAGTCCTGGCCGGGGACTAGCGGAAGGGGCGTCTACGAGCAGTACTTC. The encoded protein is CAISESWPGTSGRGVYEQYF.

V usage is TRBV7-3 and J usage is TRBJ2-7, with D possibly being TRBD2 (6 bases). The CDR3 has 15 residues. Per the germline V gene, CDR1 is SGHTA and CDR2 is FQGTGA. Trimming removed 5 bases at V and 0 bases at J, with 14 bases between. The CDR3: CASSPTGLSSYEQYF. In nucleotides, the CDR3 is TGTGCCAGCAGCCCTACAGGACTAAGCTCCTACGAGCAGTACTTC.

The V and J genes are TRBV7-9 and TRBJ1-1; 7 positions match TRBD1. The CDR3 has 16 amino acids. From germline, CDR1 is SEHNR and CDR2 FQNEAQ (reference sequence). The V segment lost 4 bases and the J segment 4 bases; nucleotides outside the gene matches: 12. Here the CDR3 DNA reads TGTGCCAGCAGCTCGTCCCGGGACAGTACTCCCACTGAAGCTTTCTTT. It encodes CASSSSRDSTPTEAFF.

The chain couples TRBV9 to TRBJ1-1; a weak D match, TRBD1 (6 bases). The V end lost 2 bases, the J end lost 1 base, and 15 bases lay between the germline ends. Per germline, CDR1 SGDLS and CDR2 YYNGEE. The CDR3 runs to 16 residues. The CDR3 DNA reads as TGTGCCAGCAGCGTTAGCTTCGGACAGCAGAACACTGAAGCTTTCTTT. Translating it yields CASSVSFGQQNTEAFF.

This chain links TRBV28 with TRBJ2-7; 7 bases map to TRBD2. V dropped 6 bases and J dropped 6; count of bases not matched to a gene: 8. The CDR3 consists of 13 residues. Germline assignment: CDR1 MDHEN and CDR2 SYDVKM. The CDR3 spells CASRGLYPTEQYF. In nucleotides, the CDR3 is TGTGCCAGCAGGGGACTATACCCTACCGAGCAGTACTTC.

The CDR3 loop is CASSPGQGGAGEQYF. CDR3 nucleotides: TGTGCCAGCAGCCCGGGACAGGGGGGAGCGGGGGAGCAGTACTTC. V usage is TRBV7-3 and J usage is TRBJ2-7, with TRBD1 matching over 11 bases. From germline, CDR1 is SGHTA and CDR2 FQGTGA. The CDR3 has 15 residues. The trim removed 5 bases at V and 7 bases at J, leaving 10 bases unmatched.

The J gene is TRBJ2-5, the V gene TRBV29-1, with no clear D. The CDR3 contains 15 residues. Trimming took 1 base from V and 4 from J, leaving 16 bases between them. The germline V gene has CDR1 SQVTM and CDR2 ANQGSEA. CDR3 in DNA: TGCAGCGTTGAAGGTCTTGCTCTAGGTAGAGAGACCCAGTACTTC. This gives the protein CSVEGLALGRETQYF.

The rearrangement joins TRBV7-3 to TRBJ2-5; TRBD1 agrees at 7 bases. V shed 5 bases, J shed 0 bases, and the junction held 9 bases outside the gene matches. The CDR3 is 16 amino acids. Germline assignment: CDR1 SGHTA and CDR2 FQGTGA. As DNA, the CDR3 is TGTGCCAGCAGCCGCGCCGGGACAGCGTACCAAGAGACCCAGTACTTC. Translation gives CASSRAGTAYQETQYF. Combining the CDR3 with reference TRBV7-3 and TRBJ2-5 gives the whole variable domain GAGVSQTPSNKVTEKGKYVELRCDPISGHTALYWYRQSLGQGPEFLIYFQGTGAADDSGLPNDRFFAVRPEGSVSTLKIQRTERGDSAVYLCASSRAGTAYQETQYFGPGTRLLVL.

The chain recombines TRBV2 with TRBJ1-5; 7 nucleotides agree with TRBD1. This CDR3 comprises 14 residues. Germline values: CDR1 SNHLY, CDR2 FYNNEI. V lost 4 bases, J lost 4 bases, and 4 bases stayed unmatched. The CDR3 protein is CASSGGTANQPQHF. CDR3 DNA: TGTGCCAGCAGTGGTGGGACAGCTAATCAGCCCCAGCATTTT.

V usage is TRBV30 and J usage is TRBJ2-3, with 8 bases matching TRBD1. Germline-derived CDR1 and CDR2 are GTSNPN and SVGIG (reference sequence). This CDR3 is 15 amino acids long. Germline trimming cut 2 bases from V and 5 bases from J; bases unmatched to any gene: 9. As DNA, the CDR3 is TGTGCCTGGAGTTGGCAGGGGGCAACTGGAGATACGCAGTATTTT. Translated, it gives CAWSWQGATGDTQYF. Filled out from reference TRBV30 and TRBJ2-3, the complete variable domain reads SQTIHQWPATLVQPVGSPLSLECTVEGTSNPNLYWYRQAAGRGLQLLFYSVGIGQISSEVPQNLSASRPQDRQFILSSKKLLLSDSGFYLCAWSWQGATGDTQYFGPGTRLTVL.

This clone has only a few counts. This chain joins TRBV30 and TRBJ2-7; 13 positions agree with TRBD2. The length of the CDR3 is 19 residues. Germline CDR1 and CDR2: GTSNPN and SVGIG (reference sequence). The J segment lost 2 bases and the V segment lost 0 bases, leaving 13 bases of the junction unmatched. CDR3 nucleotides: TGTGCCTGGAGTGTACCCCGGACTAGCGGGAGAACAAGCCCCTACGAGCAGTACTTC. Amino acid sequence: CAWSVPRTSGRTSPYEQYF.

The chain carries TRBV6-1 and TRBJ1-4; 11 bases are shared with TRBD1. With V trimmed by 1 base and J by 8 bases, 3 bases remained unmatched. This CDR3 has 15 residues. The germline CDR1 and CDR2 sequences are MNHNS and SASEGT. The CDR3, as DNA: TGTGCCAGCAGTGAAGGGACAGGGGGCGGCGAAAAACTGTTTTTT. Translation gives CASSEGTGGGEKLFF.

The J gene is TRBJ2-5, the V gene TRBV10-3; D possibly corresponds to TRBD1 (5 bases). The end of the DNA aligns better with TRBJ2-7, so the J call may be wrong. Germline CDR1 and CDR2: ENHRY and SYGVKD. CDR3 length: 14 residues. The CDR3 reads CAISGYEEGAEQYF. The DNA of the CDR3 is TGTGCCATCAGTGGATATGAGGAAGGGGCCGAGCAGTACTTC.

The V call is TRBV9, the J call TRBJ2-5; possibly TRBD2 for D (5 bases). The assigned J gene may be wrong: the sequence end matches TRBJ2-7 better. The CDR3 spans 14 residues. Germline V gene sequence: CDR1 SGDLS, CDR2 YYNGEE. CDR3 protein: CASSVAPDLYEQYF. The DNA of the CDR3 is TGTGCCAGCAGCGTAGCCCCGGACTTATACGAGCAGTACTTC.

This clone was detected a few times. The CDR3 protein is CASSLRVGQDPNSPLHF. For the CDR3, the DNA is TGTGCCAGCAGCTTAAGAGTGGGACAGGACCCGAATTCACCCCTCCACTTT. The chain carries TRBV7-2 and TRBJ1-6, with 8 bases identical to TRBD1. V lost 2 bases and J lost 7; bases outside the gene matches: 10. The CDR3 totals 17 residues. Germline CDR1 reads SGHTA; CDR2 reads FQGNSA.

The chain combines TRBV6-1 with TRBJ1-1; D perhaps matches TRBD1 (6 bases). This CDR3 region has 13 residues. V was cut by 4 bases and J by 7 bases, with 13 bases left in between. From germline, CDR1 is MNHNS and CDR2 SASEGT. The CDR3 is CASSVGGLGEAFF. CDR3 nucleotide sequence: TGTGCCAGCAGTGTGGGGGGGCTTGGTGAAGCTTTCTTT.

The V gene is TRBV7-3, the J gene TRBJ1-1; weak D call: TRBD1 (5 bases). The CDR3 has 13 residues. Germline CDR1 SGHTA, CDR2 FQGTGA. V lost 4 bases and J 6 bases, leaving 12 bases between the germline ends. Written as DNA, the CDR3 is TGTGCCAGCAGCTCCGGACAATTCGCTGAAGCTTTCTTT. It is translated as CASSSGQFAEAFF.

The genes are TRBV30 and TRBJ1-4; 8 nucleotides agree with TRBD1. The CDR3 consists of 14 residues. Trimming at V came to 1 base and at J to 8 bases, leaving 6 bases not matched to a gene. CDR1 GTSNPN and CDR2 SVGIG come from the germline V gene (reference sequence). The CDR3 protein is CAWSARQGSEKLFF. Written as DNA, the CDR3 is TGTGCCTGGAGTGCTAGACAGGGGTCGGAAAAACTGTTTTTT. Supplemented by reference TRBV30 and TRBJ1-4, the full variable domain reads SQTIHQWPATLVQPVGSPLSLECTVEGTSNPNLYWYRQAAGRGLQLLFYSVGIGQISSEVPQNLSASRPQDRQFILSSKKLLLSDSGFYLCAWSARQGSEKLFFGSGTQLSVL.

The V and J genes are TRBV18 and TRBJ1-1; TRBD1 agrees at 7 bases. Germline-derived CDR1 and CDR2 are KGHSH and LQKENI. The CDR3 sequence is 16 residues long. V dropped 3 bases and J dropped 0; count of bases not matched to a gene: 7. The CDR3 bases are TGTGCCAGCTCACCTACAGGGGTCGTCATGAACACTGAAGCTTTCTTT. It encodes CASSPTGVVMNTEAFF.

DNA of the CDR3: TGTGCCAGCAGTTTAACCTCGCAGGGGGCCCTCTATGGCTACACCTTC. This gives the protein CASSLTSQGALYGYTF. The V call is TRBV7-8, the J call TRBJ1-2; 8 bases match TRBD1. CDR3 length: 16 amino acids. V gave up 6 bases and J gave up 4 bases; unmatched junction bases: 13. Germline assignment: CDR1 SGHVS and CDR2 FQNEAQ.

The chain recombines TRBV30 with TRBJ2-1; 8 nucleotides match TRBD2. Trimming took 1 base from V and 6 from J; bases not matched to a gene: 11. The CDR3 loop spans 16 amino acids. The germline V gene has CDR1 GTSNPN and CDR2 SVGIG (reference sequence). CDR3 region: CAWSAFRGGLGNEQFF. The CDR3 DNA sequence: TGTGCCTGGAGTGCCTTCCGGGGGGGCTTAGGCAATGAGCAGTTCTTC.

The V gene is TRBV5-8, the J gene TRBJ2-2, with D possibly matching TRBD1 (5 bases). The germline CDR1 and CDR2 sequences are SGHTS and YDEGEE. V was shortened by 3 bases and J by 0 bases, with 6 bases between the two germline ends. This CDR3 comprises 14 residues. The CDR3 protein is CASSSQANTGELFF. CDR3 bases: TGTGCCAGCAGCTCACAGGCGAACACCGGGGAGCTGTTTTTT.